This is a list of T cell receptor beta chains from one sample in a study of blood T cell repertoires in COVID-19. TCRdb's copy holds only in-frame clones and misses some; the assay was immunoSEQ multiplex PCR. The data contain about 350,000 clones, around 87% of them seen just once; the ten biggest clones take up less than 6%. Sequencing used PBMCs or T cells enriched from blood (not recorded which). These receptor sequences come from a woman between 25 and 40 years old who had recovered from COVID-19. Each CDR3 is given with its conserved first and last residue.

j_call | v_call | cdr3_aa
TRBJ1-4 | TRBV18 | CASSDRDSNEKLFF
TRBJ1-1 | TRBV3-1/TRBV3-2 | CASSPQGTEAFF
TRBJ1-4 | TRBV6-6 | CASNPGRQGREKLFF
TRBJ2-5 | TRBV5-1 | CASSPGGRETQYF
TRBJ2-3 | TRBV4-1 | CASRRVDGTDTQYF
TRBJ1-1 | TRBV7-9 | CASSSRGNTEAFF
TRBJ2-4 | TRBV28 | CASSSLADGGWDIQYF
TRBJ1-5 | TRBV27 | CASRAGGEGNQPQHF
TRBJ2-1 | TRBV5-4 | CASSLEQGQQFF
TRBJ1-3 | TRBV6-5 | CASSQVLSSGNTIYF
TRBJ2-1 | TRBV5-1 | CASSLAVSSGGALDEQFF
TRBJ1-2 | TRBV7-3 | CASSPQGARPYGYTF
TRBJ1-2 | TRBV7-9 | CASSLGEGSSPF
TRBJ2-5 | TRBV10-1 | CASSESRQGQETQYF
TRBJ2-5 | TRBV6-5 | CASSYGQQVTQYF
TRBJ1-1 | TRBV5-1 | CASSLIGLAGGETTEAFF
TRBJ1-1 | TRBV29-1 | CSVSWAGEAFF
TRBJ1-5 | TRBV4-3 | CASSLTTGSNQPQHF
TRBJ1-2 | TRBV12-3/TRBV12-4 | CASSSGPGGYTF
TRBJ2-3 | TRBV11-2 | CASSHNTYTDTQYF
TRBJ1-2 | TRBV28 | CASSFLRNYGYTF
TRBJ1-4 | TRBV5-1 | CASSAGSNEKLFF
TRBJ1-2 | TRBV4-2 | CASSQERQGAYGYTF
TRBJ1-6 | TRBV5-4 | CASSLVAGADSPLHF
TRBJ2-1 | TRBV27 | CASSSRTGLNYNEQFF
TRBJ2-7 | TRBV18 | CASSPPSSYEQYF
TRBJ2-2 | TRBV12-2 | CASRLRLAGDANTGELFF
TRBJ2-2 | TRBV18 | CASSPQGLAMIGELFF
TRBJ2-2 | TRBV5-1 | CASSPRGSSGGRNTGELFF
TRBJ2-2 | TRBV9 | CASSARGAGELFF
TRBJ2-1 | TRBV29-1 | CSVDGTGNEQFF
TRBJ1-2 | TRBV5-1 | CASSTRDNYGYTF
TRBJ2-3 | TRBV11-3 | CASSRGGSTDTQYF
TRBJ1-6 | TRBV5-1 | CASSLNAGSSSYNSPLHF
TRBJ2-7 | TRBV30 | CAGDRSSYEQYF
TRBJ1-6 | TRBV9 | CASSVRGRNSPLHF
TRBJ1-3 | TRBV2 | CASSYTGESSGNTIYF
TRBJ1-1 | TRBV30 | CAWNGGRNTEAFF
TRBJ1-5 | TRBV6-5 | CASTAPGVGNQPQHF
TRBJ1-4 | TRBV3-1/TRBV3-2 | CASSPMREKLFF
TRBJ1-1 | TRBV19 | CASSLTGGYTEAFF
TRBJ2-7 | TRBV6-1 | CASSDRWDRGEQYF
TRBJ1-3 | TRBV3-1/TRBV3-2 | CASSQAGWAGNTIYF
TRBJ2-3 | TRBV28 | CASTPGLAGSTDTQYF
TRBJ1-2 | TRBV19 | CASSLSVTGVYGYTF
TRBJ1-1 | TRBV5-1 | CASSLADRDATEAFF
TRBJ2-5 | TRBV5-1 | CASSLGGARETQYF
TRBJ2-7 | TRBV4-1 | CASRQQAGDRPLESYEQYF
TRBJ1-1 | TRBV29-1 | CSALDGLEAFF
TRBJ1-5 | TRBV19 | CASNLHGISGGLSNQPQHF
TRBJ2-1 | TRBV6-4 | CASSREAGATYNEQFF
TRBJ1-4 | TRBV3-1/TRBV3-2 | CASGARGAGEKLFF
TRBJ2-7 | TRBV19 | CASSIGRGVLHEQYF
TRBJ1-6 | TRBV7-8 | CASTLPGNNSPLHF
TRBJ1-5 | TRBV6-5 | CASRTGGSQPQHF